The subject of this entry is one T cell receptor (beta chain). This sample stems from a study of OX40 agonist ivuxolimab in advanced cancers. Study overall: Patients received the agonistic anti-OX40 (CD134) antibody ivuxolimab.

The CDR3 contains 15 residues. Between the trimmed V and J ends, which lost 5 bases and 4 bases, there was a span of 14 bases. Germline-derived CDR1 and CDR2 are SEHNR and FQNEAQ (reference sequence). Repertoires were generated with immunoSEQ multiplex PCR, while TCRdb's copy carries only in-frame clones and drops some. The sample contains around 63,000 clones, more than 65% of which appear only once. The genes are TRBV7-9 and TRBJ1-4; D unclear. This TCR derives from an adult with an advanced solid tumor such as melanoma, head and neck, liver or kidney cancer. This sample comprised CD4+ or CD8+ T cells sorted from blood, obtained in a trial of the OX40 agonist ivuxolimab. The CDR3 loop reads CASSTRPIDNEKLFF. The DNA for the CDR3 is TGTGCCAGCAGCACCAGACCCATCGATAATGAAAAACTGTTTTTT.